These 11 T cell receptor beta chains share one sample of origin, sequenced in a study of T-cell reconstitution after alpha-beta-depleted transplantation in children. Unique molecular identifiers tagged the TCRbeta library. TCRdb called the PCR reads again in MiXCR, with one record for every CDR3 protein. The sample has approximately 590,000 distinct CDR3 sequences, 10% seen once; the top ten hold less than 5%. The sequencing used PBMCs from the stem cell graft donor, collected from the stem cell graft. The receptors stem from a human donor who donated a stem cell graft to a child with acute myeloid leukemia.

The CDR3 DNA follows: TGTGCCAGCACCTCTCCAGGGGAACAACAGCCCCAGCATTTT. It encodes CASTSPGEQQPQHF. The J gene is TRBJ1-5, the V gene TRBV6-2 or TRBV6-3; D may be TRBD1 (6 bases). The germline CDR1 and CDR2 sequences are MNHEY and SVGEGT. The CDR3 is made up of 14 amino acids. Trimming took 7 bases from V and 7 from J, leaving 17 bases between them.

The table lists this clonotype with many counts. This chain joins TRBV4-2 and TRBJ2-3, with D possibly being TRBD2 (5 bases). V gave up 0 bases and J gave up 0 bases, with 13 bases separating them. Germline CDR1 reads LGHNA; CDR2 reads YNFKEQ. This CDR3 comprises 17 residues. The CDR3 protein is CASSQDREGFSTDTQYF. The CDR3 DNA is TGTGCCAGCAGCCAAGATCGGGAAGGGTTCAGCACAGATACGCAGTATTTT.

The chain combines TRBV5-1 with TRBJ2-2; 15 bases fit TRBD2. J gave up 0 bases and V 9 bases, and 12 bases lay outside the gene matches. CDR3 length equals 19 residues. Germline CDR1 SGHRS, CDR2 YFSETQ. The CDR3 nucleotides read TGCGCCACGGACCCAGGAAGGACTAGCGGGAGGGCGAACACCGGGGAGCTGTTTTTT. Encoded protein: CATDPGRTSGRANTGELFF.

The chain links TRBV6-2 or TRBV6-3 to TRBJ2-1; 11 bases fit TRBD2. Germline CDR1 and CDR2: MNHEY and SVGEGT. The length of the CDR3 is 16 residues. The V and J ends lost 10 bases and 15 bases, in that order; junction bases with no gene match: 23. CDR3 loop: CATTLGTSGTKVEGFF. Written as DNA, the CDR3 is TGTGCCACCACACTGGGGACTAGCGGCACAAAGGTTGAGGGGTTCTTC.

V and J are TRBV6-2 or TRBV6-3 and TRBJ2-1; 8 positions agree with TRBD2. This CDR3 is built from 17 residues. Germline values: CDR1 MNHEY, CDR2 SVGEGT. V trimming: 0 bases; J trimming: 7 bases; junction bases outside the gene matches: 11. CDR3 amino acids: CASSYSPLTSAANEQFF. The CDR3 bases are TGTGCCAGCAGTTACTCGCCCCTGACTAGCGCCGCGAATGAGCAGTTCTTC.

This clonotype has more than one count but fewer than ten. The rearrangement joins TRBV18 to TRBJ2-1; D call uncertain. The CDR3 has 15 residues. The germline V gene encodes CDR1 KGHSH and CDR2 LQKENI. V shed 0 bases and J shed 8 bases, with 14 bases lying between them. The DNA of the CDR3 is TGTGCCAGCTCACCACCTGGGAACCGTATTGATGAGCAGTTCTTC. It translates to CASSPPGNRIDEQFF.

This sequence joins TRBV12-3 or TRBV12-4 and TRBJ1-2; D may be TRBD1 (6 bases). The CDR3 has 13 amino acids. V lost 3 bases, J lost 8 bases, and 13 bases lay in between. In nucleotides, the CDR3 is TGTGCCAGCAGTTTTATGGGGGGCGCGGGCTACACCTTC. Amino acids: CASSFMGGAGYTF.

The V call is TRBV4-3, the J call TRBJ2-6, with no clear D. Deletions cut 0 bases from V and 0 bases from J, with 12 bases between. Per germline, CDR1 LGHNA and CDR2 YSLEER. The CDR3 contains 18 residues. CDR3 sequence: CASSQDLVPSSGANVLTF. The DNA for the CDR3 is TGCGCCAGCAGCCAAGATCTTGTACCGAGCTCTGGGGCCAACGTCCTGACTTTC.

The rearrangement uses TRBV19 and TRBJ1-4; D call uncertain. The V gene lost 5 bases and the J gene lost 7 bases, with 8 bases spanning the gap. This CDR3 has 12 amino acids. The germline gives CDR1 LNHDA, CDR2 SQIVND (reference sequence). CDR3 sequence: CASSPNSEKLFF. The CDR3 DNA reads as TGTGCCAGTAGTCCCAACAGTGAAAAACTGTTTTTT.

V usage is TRBV12-3 or TRBV12-4 and J usage is TRBJ2-2; D ambiguous. The CDR3 consists of 14 residues. V was trimmed by 5 bases and J by 4 bases, leaving 11 bases between them. The CDR3 bases are TGTGCCAGCAGTATCTCTCGAATCACCGGGGAGCTGTTTTTT. Residues: CASSISRITGELFF.

This clonotype was seen more than once but under ten times. The rearrangement links TRBV27 to TRBJ2-5, with D possibly being TRBD1 or TRBD2 (5 bases each). The V end lost 8 bases, the J end lost 4 bases, and 17 bases lay between the germline ends. The CDR3 has 14 amino acids. Germline V gene lookup returns CDR1 MNHEY and CDR2 SMNVEV (reference sequence). DNA of the CDR3: TGTGCCAGCGGCCGAGGGTGGGGCCCAGAGACCCAGTACTTC. It translates to CASGRGWGPETQYF.